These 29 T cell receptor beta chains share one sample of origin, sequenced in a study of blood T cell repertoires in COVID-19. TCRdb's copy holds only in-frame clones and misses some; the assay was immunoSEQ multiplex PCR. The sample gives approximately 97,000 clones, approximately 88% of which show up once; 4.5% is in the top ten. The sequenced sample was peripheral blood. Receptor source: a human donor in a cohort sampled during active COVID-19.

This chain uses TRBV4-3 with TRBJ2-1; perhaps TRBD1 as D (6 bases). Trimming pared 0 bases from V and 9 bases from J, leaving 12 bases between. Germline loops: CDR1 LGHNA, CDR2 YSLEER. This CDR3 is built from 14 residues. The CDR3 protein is CASSQEQGDTEQFF. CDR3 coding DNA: TGCGCCAGCAGCCAAGAACAGGGAGACACTGAGCAGTTCTTC.

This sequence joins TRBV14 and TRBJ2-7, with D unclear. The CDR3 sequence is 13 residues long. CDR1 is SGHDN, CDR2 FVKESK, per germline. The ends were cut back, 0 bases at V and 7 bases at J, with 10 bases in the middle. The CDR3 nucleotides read TGTGCCAGCAGCCAAGATCCCAAATTGGAGCAGTACTTC. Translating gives CASSQDPKLEQYF.

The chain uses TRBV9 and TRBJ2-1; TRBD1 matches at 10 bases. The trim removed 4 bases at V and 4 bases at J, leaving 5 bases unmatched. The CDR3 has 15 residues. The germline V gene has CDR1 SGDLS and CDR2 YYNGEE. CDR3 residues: CASSPPGQGYNEQFF. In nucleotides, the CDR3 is TGTGCCAGCAGCCCCCCGGGACAGGGGTACAATGAGCAGTTCTTC. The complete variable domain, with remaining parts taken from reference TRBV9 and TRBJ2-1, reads DSGVTQTPKHLITATGQRVTLRCSPRSGDLSVYWYQQSLDQGLQFLIQYYNGEERAKGNILERFSAQQFPDLHSELNLSSLELGDSALYFCASSPPGQGYNEQFFGPGTRLTVL.

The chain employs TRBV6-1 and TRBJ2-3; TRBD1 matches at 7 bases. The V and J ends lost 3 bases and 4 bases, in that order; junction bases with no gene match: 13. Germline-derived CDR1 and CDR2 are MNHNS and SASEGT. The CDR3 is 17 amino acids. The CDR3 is CASSDRQGPYWADTQYF. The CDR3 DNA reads TGTGCCAGCAGTGACCGACAGGGACCTTATTGGGCAGATACGCAGTATTTT.

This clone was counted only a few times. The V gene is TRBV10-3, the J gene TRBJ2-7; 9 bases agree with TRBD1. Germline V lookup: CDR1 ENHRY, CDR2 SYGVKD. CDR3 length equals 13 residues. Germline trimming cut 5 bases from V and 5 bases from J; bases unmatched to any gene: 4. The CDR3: CAISNRGQDEQYF. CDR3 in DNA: TGTGCCATCAGTAACAGGGGGCAAGACGAGCAGTACTTC.

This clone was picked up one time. CDR3 in amino acids: CATSDPRGAGDASSYNEQFF. The CDR3 bases are TGTGCCACCAGTGATCCCAGGGGTGCGGGGGATGCGAGCTCCTACAATGAGCAGTTCTTC. The chain is built from TRBV24-1 and TRBJ2-1; D is perhaps TRBD2 (7 bases). The germline V gene encodes CDR1 KGHDR and CDR2 SFDVKD. The CDR3 extends over 20 amino acids. V was clipped by 3 bases and J by 0 bases, with 23 bases between them.

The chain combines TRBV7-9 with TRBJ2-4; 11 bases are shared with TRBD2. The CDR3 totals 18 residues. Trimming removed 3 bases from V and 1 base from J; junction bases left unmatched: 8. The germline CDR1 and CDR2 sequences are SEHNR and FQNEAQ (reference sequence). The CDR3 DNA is TGTGCCAGCAGCTTCCTAGCGGGGGGTTTTTTCGCCAAAAACATTCAGTACTTC. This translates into CASSFLAGGFFAKNIQYF.

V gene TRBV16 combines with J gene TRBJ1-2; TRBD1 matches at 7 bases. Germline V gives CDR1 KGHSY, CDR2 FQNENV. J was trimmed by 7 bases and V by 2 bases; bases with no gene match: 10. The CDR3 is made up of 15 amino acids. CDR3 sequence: CASSQVTRGRGGYTF. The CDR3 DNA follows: TGTGCCAGCAGCCAAGTCACCAGGGGGAGAGGTGGCTACACCTTC. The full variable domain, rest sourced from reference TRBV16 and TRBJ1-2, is GEEVAQTPKHLVRGEGQKAKLYCAPIKGHSYVFWYQQVLKNEFKFLISFQNENVFDETGMPKERFSAKCLPNSPCSLEIQATKLEDSAVYFCASSQVTRGRGGYTFGSGTRLTVV.

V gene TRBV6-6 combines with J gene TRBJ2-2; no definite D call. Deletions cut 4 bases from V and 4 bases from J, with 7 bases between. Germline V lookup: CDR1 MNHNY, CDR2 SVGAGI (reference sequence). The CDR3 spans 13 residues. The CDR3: CASSWALTGELFF. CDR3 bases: TGTGCCAGCAGTTGGGCCCTCACCGGGGAGCTGTTTTTT.

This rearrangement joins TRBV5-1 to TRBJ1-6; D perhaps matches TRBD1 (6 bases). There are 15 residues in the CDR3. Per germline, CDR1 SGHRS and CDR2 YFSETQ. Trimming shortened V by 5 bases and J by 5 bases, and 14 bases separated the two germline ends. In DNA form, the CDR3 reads TGCGCCAGCAGGCGCGAACAGGGCAATAATTCACCCCTCCACTTT. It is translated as CASRREQGNNSPLHF.

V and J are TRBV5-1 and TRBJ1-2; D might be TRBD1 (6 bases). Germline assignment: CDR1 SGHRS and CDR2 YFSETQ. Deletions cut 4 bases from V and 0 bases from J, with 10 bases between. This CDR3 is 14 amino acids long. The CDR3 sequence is CASSPRTANYGYTF. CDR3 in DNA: TGCGCCAGCAGCCCAAGGACAGCTAACTATGGCTACACCTTC.

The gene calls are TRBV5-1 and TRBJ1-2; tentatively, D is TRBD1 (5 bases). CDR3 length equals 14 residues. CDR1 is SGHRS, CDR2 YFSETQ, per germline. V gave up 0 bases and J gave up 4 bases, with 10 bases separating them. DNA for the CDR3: TGCGCCAGCAGCTTGGGGGCCGGGGGCTATGGCTACACCTTC. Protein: CASSLGAGGYGYTF.

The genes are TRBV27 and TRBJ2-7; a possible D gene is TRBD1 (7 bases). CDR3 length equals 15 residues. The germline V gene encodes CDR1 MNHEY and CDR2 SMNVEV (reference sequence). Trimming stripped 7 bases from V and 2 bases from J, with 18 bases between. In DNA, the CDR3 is TGTGCCAGCAACACCGCAGGGGGGCCGACCTACGAGCAGTACTTC. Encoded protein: CASNTAGGPTYEQYF.

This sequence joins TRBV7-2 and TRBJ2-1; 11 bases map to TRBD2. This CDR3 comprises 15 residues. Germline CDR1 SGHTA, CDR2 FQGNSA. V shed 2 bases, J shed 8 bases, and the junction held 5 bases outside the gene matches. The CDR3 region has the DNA TGTGCCAGCAGCTTACAGACTAGCGGGGTGGATGAGCAGTTCTTC. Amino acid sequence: CASSLQTSGVDEQFF.

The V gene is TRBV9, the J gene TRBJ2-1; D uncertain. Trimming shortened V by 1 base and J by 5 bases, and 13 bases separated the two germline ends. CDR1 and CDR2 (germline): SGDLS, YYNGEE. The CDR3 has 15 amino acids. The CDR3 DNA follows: TGTGCCAGCAGCGTACAGGCCCGAAAGGACAATGAGCAGTTCTTC. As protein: CASSVQARKDNEQFF.

The CDR3 region has the DNA TGTGCCAGCAGGCCCCCGGGGAGTAAAGAGACCCAGTACTTC. Encoded protein: CASRPPGSKETQYF. The V call is TRBV6-5, the J call TRBJ2-5, with D possibly being TRBD2 (5 bases). V shed 6 bases and J shed 3 bases, with 14 bases lying between them. In germline, CDR1 is MNHEY, CDR2 SVGAGI. The CDR3 extends over 14 amino acids.

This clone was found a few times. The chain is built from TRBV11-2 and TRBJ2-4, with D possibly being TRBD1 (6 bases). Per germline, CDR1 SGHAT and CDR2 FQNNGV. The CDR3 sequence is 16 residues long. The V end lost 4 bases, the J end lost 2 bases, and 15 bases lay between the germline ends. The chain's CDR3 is CASSSSDRLPKNIQYF. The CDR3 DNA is TGTGCCAGCAGCTCATCCGACAGGCTCCCCAAAAACATTCAGTACTTC.

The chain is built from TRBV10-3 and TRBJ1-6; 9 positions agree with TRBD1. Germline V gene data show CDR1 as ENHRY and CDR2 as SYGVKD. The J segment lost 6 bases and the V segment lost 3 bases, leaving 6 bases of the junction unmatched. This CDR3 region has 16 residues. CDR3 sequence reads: CAISDPGQGFNSPLHF. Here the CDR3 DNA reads TGTGCCATCAGTGACCCGGGACAGGGATTTAATTCACCCCTCCACTTT.

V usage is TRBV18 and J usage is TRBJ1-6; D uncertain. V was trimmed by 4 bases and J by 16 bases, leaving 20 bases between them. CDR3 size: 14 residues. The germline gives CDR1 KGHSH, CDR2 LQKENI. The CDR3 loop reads CASSQSDGGGFLHF. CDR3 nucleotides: TGTGCCAGCTCACAGTCGGACGGAGGAGGTTTTCTCCACTTT. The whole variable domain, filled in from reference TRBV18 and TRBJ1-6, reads NAGVMQNPRHLVRRRGQEARLRCSPMKGHSHVYWYRQLPEEGLKFMVYLQKENIIDESGMPKERFSAEFPKEGPSILRIQQVVRGDSAAYFCASSQSDGGGFLHFGNGTRLTVT.

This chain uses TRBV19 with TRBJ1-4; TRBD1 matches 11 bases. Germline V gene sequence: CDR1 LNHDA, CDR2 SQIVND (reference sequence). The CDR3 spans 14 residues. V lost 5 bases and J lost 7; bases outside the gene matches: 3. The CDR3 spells CASSRGQGGEKLFF. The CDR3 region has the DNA TGTGCCAGTAGTCGGGGACAGGGGGGTGAAAAACTGTTTTTT.

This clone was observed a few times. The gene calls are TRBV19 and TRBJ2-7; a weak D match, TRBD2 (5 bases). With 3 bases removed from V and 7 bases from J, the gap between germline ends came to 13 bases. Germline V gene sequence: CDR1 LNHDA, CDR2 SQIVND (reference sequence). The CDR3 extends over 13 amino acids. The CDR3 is CASSISGSGEQYF. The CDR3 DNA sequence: TGTGCCAGTAGTATCTCAGGCTCGGGGGAGCAGTACTTC.

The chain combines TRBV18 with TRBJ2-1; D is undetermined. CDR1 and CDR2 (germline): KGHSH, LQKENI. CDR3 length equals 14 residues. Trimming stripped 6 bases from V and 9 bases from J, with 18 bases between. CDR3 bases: TGTGCCAGCTCCGACCAGAGGATTCAGATTGAGCAGTTCTTC. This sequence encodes CASSDQRIQIEQFF.

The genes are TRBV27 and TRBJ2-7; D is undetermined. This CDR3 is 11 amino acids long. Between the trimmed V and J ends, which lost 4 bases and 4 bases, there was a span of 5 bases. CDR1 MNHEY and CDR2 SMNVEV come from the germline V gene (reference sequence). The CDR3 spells CASSSVYEQYF. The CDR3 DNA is TGTGCCAGCAGTTCGGTTTACGAGCAGTACTTC.

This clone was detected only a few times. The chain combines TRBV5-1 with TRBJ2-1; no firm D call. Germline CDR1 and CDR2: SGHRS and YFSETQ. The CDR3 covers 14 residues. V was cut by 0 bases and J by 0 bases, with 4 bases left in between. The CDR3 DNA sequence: TGCGCCAGCAGCTTGGAGAGCTCCTACAATGAGCAGTTCTTC. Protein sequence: CASSLESSYNEQFF.

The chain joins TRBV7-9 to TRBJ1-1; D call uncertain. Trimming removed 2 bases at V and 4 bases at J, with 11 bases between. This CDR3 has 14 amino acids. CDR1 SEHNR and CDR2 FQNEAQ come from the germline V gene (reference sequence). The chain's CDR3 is CASSLRPSGTEAFF. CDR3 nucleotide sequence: TGTGCCAGCAGCTTACGACCCTCGGGCACTGAAGCTTTCTTT.

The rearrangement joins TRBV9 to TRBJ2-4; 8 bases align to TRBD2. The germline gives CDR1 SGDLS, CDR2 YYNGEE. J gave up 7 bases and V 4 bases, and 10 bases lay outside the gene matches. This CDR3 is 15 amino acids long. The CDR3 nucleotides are TGTGCCAGCAGCCCCCGCCCCGGGGGGGCGAACATTCAGTACTTC. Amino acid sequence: CASSPRPGGANIQYF.

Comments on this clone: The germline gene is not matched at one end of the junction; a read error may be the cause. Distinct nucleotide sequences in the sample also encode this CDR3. The CDR3 DNA reads TGTGCCAGCAGCCATATGCGGACAGGGTACGAGCAATACTTC. It yields the protein CASSHMRTGYEQYF. This chain links TRBV7-9 with TRBJ2-7, with 8 positions matching TRBD1. Germline assignment: CDR1 SEHNR and CDR2 FQNEAQ (reference sequence). This CDR3 is 14 amino acids long.

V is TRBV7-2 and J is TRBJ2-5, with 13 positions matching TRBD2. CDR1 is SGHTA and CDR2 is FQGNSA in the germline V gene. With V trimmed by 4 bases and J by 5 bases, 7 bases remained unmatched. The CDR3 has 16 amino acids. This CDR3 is CASSSGLAGVAETQYF. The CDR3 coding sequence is TGTGCCAGCAGCTCAGGACTAGCGGGGGTCGCGGAGACCCAGTACTTC.

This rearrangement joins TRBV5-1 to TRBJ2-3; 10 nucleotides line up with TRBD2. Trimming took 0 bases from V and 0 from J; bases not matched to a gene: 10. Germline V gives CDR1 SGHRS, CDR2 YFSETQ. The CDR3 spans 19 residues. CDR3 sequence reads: CASSLANVAGGPSTDTQYF. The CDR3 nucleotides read TGCGCCAGCAGCTTGGCCAACGTAGCGGGGGGACCTAGCACAGATACGCAGTATTTT.